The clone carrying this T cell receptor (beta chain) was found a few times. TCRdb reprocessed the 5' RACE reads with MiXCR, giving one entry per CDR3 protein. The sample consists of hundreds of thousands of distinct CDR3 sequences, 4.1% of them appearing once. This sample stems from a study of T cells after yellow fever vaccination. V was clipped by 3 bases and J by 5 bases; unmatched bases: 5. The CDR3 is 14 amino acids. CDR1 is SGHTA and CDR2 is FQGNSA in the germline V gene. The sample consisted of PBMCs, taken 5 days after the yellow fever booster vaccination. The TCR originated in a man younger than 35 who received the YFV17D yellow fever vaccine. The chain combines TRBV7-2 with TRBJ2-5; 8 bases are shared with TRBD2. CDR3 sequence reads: CASSFQRGHETQYF. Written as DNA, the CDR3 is TGTGCCAGCAGCTTTCAGCGGGGGCATGAGACCCAGTACTTC.